The following is a T cell receptor beta chain sequence with its context. The antigen remains unidentified. The source of the sample is a study of shared clonotypes between healthy human individuals. Authors' analysis steps: In the immunoSEQ data, sequences were junction-only and lacked quality scores, so filtering differed. Libraries were prepared by immunoSEQ multiplex PCR; TCRdb keeps only in-frame clonotypes and omits some of them. The DNA was the basis for D and trimming; V, J and clone size are from that table. The profile shows around 2.1 million clones, about 93% of them singletons. Findings of the study overall: On the whole, naive subsets had larger estimated richness than memory subsets had. Clonotypes not shared had lower generation probabilities than those common to all four donors. Rarefaction curves obtained for sorted subsets showed sequencing incomplete despite large depth.

Germline CDR1 reads SQVTM; CDR2 reads ANQGSEA. Trimming took off 3 bases at V and 6 bases at J, with 9 bases between the two ends. CDR3 length: 12 residues. The naive CD8 fraction comprised CD45RO-negative cells positively selected for CCR7 and excluded terminally differentiated effector memory CD45RA+ cells. The sequence was collected from a man between 18 and 35 years old in good health. Some clones in this sample may be carry-over from other donors' samples. The specimen was naive CD8+ T cells from PBMCs. The genes are TRBV29-1 and TRBJ2-1; D remains unclear. Here the CDR3 reads CSVEVGVNEQFF. The CDR3 nucleotides are TGCAGCGTTGAGGTAGGCGTCAATGAGCAGTTCTTC.